This T cell receptor beta chain was captured in a study of blood T cell repertoires in COVID-19. Libraries were prepared by immunoSEQ multiplex PCR; TCRdb keeps only in-frame clonotypes and omits some of them. The sample lists 8,500 or so clones, about 80% occurring once. CDR1 is SGHRS and CDR2 is YFSETQ in the germline V gene. The V and J ends lost 3 bases and 1 base, in that order; junction bases with no gene match: 3. This CDR3 is built from 15 residues. V is TRBV5-1 and J is TRBJ2-3; 9 bases fit TRBD1. This clonotype originated in a man aged 70-80 years with active COVID-19. The material sequenced was peripheral blood. CDR3 in DNA: TGCGCCAGCAGCTCTCGACAGGGGGGCACAGATACGCAGTATTTT. Amino acid sequence: CASSSRQGGTDTQYF.